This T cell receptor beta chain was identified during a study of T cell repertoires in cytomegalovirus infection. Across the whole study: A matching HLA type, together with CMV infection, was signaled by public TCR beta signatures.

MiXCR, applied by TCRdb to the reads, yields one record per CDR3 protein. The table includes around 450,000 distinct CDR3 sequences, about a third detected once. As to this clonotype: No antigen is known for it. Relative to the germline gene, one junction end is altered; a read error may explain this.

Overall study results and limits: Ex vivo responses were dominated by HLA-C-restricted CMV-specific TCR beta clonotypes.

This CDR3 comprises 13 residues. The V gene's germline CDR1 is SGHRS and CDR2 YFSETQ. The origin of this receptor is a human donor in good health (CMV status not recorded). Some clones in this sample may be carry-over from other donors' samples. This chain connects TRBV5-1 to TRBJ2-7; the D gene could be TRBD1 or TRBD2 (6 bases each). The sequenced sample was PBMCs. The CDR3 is CASSGGLAYVQYF. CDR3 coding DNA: TGCGCCAGCAGTGGGGGGCTGGCCTACGTGCAGTACTTC.